This T cell receptor beta chain was sequenced during a study of stem cell transplantation in POMP-related autoinflammatory disease (dated by TCRdb to the early 2020s). A note on the overall study: The study hypothesized that defective thymoproteasomes impair MHC class I-dependent CD8+ T-cell differentiation and positive selection, skewing the TRB repertoire. Before transplant, patients showed CD4+ naive T-cell skewing, low CD8+ T-cell proportions, and reduced T-cell cytokine secretion. To find out how POMP deficiency affects T-cell receptor beta repertoire diversity and CDR3 characteristics, high-throughput TRB sequencing was used. After transplant, 100% donor engraftment of neutrophils and platelets through one year was shown by DNA chimerism analysis.

A word on this clone: Its antigen remains undetermined. No much larger clonotype is one base removed from it; base qualities were not supplied.

General study outcomes and caveats: A restricted number of unique TRB V-J gene pairings was observed in PRAID patients. Across all analyzed T-cell subsets, PRAID patients showed a trend toward higher clonality and lower TRB diversity. In PRAID patients, the trend toward lower diversity and increased clonality reached statistical significance only for regulatory T cells.

V ends up 4 bases short and J 6 bases short, with an unmatched junction base count of 4. The germline V gene provides CDR1 SGHAT and CDR2 FQNNGV. The cysteine opens and the phenylalanine closes a CDR3 of 15 amino acids. Of the read, only the CDR3 DNA is kept; its 45 bases are in frame from base 1. Receptor libraries were prepared by the immunoSEQ multiplex PCR assay. Turning to the authors' computational methods: Shannon entropy, which takes clonal size distribution into account, was used to quantify repertoire diversity. The Gini-Simpson index (Simpson_1-D) served as the measure of how unequally clonotypes were distributed. The clones in this table, taken by TCRdb from immuneACCESS, are in-frame only. Not every clone is retained; where verified, under half of the shortfall comes from an unresolved V gene, and the cause of the rest is unknown. The DNA was the basis for D and trimming; V, J and clone size are from that table. The table for this sample lists some 9,900 clones; 75% to 85% of them were counted only once. The ten largest clones represent approximately 4.4% of the sample.

What this sample's time point label stands for: after hematopoietic stem cell transplant. PRAID featured prominent immunodeficiency alongside autoinflammation. Prior to TRB sequencing, T-cell subsets (conventional T cells, CD8+ T cells, regulatory T cells, T follicular helper cells) were sorted. The clonotype originates from a human patient with POMP-related autoinflammation and immune dysregulation (PRAID). It is possible that, after a transplant, some T cells come from the graft donor. The source material was CD4+ T cells from PBMCs, sampled after stem cell transplantation. This receptor chain uses TRBV11-2 and TRBJ2-1; 12 bases in between match TRBD2. The bases read TGTGCCAGCAGCTCGACTAGCGGGAGAGTCAATGAGCAGTTCTTC. Its translation reads: CASSSTSGRVNEQFF. The full variable domain, completed from the reference TRBV11-2 and TRBJ2-1 proteins outside the CDR3, reads EAGVAQSPRYKIIEKRQSVAFWCNPISGHATLYWYQQILGQGPKLLIQFQNNGVVDDSQLPKDRFSAERLKGVDSTLKIQPAKLEDSAVYLCASSSTSGRVNEQFFGPGTRLTVL.